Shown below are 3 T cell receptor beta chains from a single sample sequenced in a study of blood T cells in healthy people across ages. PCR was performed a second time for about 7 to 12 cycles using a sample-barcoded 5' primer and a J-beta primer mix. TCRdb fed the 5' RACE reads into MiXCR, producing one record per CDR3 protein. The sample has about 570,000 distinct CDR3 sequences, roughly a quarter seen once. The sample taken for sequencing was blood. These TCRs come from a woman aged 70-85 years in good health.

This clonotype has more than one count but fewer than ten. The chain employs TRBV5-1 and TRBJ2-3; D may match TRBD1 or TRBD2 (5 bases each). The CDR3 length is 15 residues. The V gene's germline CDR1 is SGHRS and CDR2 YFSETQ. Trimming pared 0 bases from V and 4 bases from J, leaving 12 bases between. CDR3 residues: CASSLVGARADTQYF. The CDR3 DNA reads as TGCGCCAGCAGCTTGGTCGGGGCGCGCGCAGATACGCAGTATTTT.

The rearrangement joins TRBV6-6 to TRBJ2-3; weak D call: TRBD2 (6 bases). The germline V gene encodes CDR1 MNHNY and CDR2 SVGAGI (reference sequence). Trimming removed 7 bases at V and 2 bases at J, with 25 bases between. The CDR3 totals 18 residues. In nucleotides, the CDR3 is TGTGCCAGCATTCCCACTCCGGGACCACCGGGGGACACAGATACGCAGTATTTT. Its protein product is CASIPTPGPPGDTDTQYF.

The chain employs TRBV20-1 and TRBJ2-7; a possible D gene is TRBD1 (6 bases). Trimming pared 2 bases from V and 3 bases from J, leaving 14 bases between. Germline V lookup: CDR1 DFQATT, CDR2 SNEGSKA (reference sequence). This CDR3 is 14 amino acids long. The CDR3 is CSARSSRGGYEQYF. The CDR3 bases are TGCAGTGCTAGATCTTCGCGAGGGGGCTACGAGCAGTACTTC.